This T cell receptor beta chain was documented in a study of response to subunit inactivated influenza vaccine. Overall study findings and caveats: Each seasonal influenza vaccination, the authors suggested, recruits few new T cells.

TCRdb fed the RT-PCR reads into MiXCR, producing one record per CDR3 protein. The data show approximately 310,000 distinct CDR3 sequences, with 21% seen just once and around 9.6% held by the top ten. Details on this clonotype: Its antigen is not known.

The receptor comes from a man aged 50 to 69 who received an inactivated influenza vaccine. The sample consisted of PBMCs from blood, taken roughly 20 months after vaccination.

CDR3 sequence (DNA): TGTGCCAGCAATACAGGGGGGGACAATCAGCCCCAGCATTTT. As protein: CASNTGGDNQPQHF. This chain uses TRBV2 with TRBJ1-5, with TRBD1 matching 8 bases. CDR3 length: 14 amino acids. Per the germline V gene, CDR1 is SNHLY and CDR2 is FYNNEI. The J segment lost 3 bases and the V segment lost 7 bases, leaving 5 bases of the junction unmatched.